This TCR beta chain came from a study of blood T cell repertoires in COVID-19. The wider study: Samples representing acute and convalescent COVID-19 were sourced from the United States, Italy and Spain. T cells, B-cell-depleted T cells, or PBMCs supplied cDNA or gDNA.

The V gene lost 3 bases and the J gene lost 4 bases, with 4 bases spanning the gap. This CDR3 region has 11 residues. Note on this clone: In the same sample, other DNA sequences code for this CDR3.

In the study's own analysis: Nucleated cell number was recorded as an estimate derived from reference gene primer amplification. Clones were sequenced by immunoSEQ multiplex PCR, and TCRdb holds only the in-frame ones, with some missing. V, J and clone size are taken as reported in that table, and D and trimming were inferred from the DNA itself. The table has some 150,000 clones, around 81% seen once. The specimen sequenced was peripheral blood. This sequence joins TRBV12-3 or TRBV12-4 and TRBJ2-7; no reliable D call. This TCR derives from a human donor in a cohort sampled during active COVID-19. The CDR3 nucleotides read TGTGCCAGCAGTTTCCGGTACGAGCAGTACTTC. Its translation: CASSFRYEQYF.